This T cell receptor beta chain was sequenced during a study of cytomegalovirus exposure and HLA in healthy donors. Primers included in the PCR were 60 Vbeta and 13 Jbeta primers. Libraries were prepared by immunoSEQ multiplex PCR; TCRdb keeps only in-frame clonotypes and omits some of them. The table lists approximately 130,000 clones, approximately 80% of them singletons. This CDR3 is built from 15 residues. Germline V lookup: CDR1 SGDLS, CDR2 YYNGEE. V was trimmed by 6 bases and J by 2 bases, leaving 17 bases between them. Study-level results: 87-base-pair reads could not separate some V segments, including TRBV6-2 and TRBV6-3. In vitro data verified three CMV-associated chains as specific for CMV antigens. In a later analysis, a genetic analysis reported fewer productive-TCR N-insertions in an Asian-associated ancestry cluster than the cohort average.

Of note for this clone: Its matching antigen is unknown.

The clonotype comes from a man aged 18-30 years in good health and CMV-seronegative. The sample taken for sequencing was PBMCs. This chain connects TRBV9 to TRBJ2-5; possible D gene TRBD1, 6 bases. CDR3 in amino acids: CASNREGQKQETQYF. In DNA, the CDR3 is TGTGCCAGCAACCGTGAGGGACAAAAACAAGAGACCCAGTACTTC.